Sequencing of this T cell receptor beta chain was carried out in a study of graft-versus-host responses after intestinal transplantation (dated by TCRdb to the early 2020s). Looking at the study overall: The transplants that recipients received were multivisceral, liver-intestinal, or isolated intestinal. Samples from three later patients were sequenced in-house on an Illumina MiSeq with MiXCR processing rather than by the commercial service. A cohort of about two dozen intestinal transplant recipients, including one retransplant, was enrolled, and a few patients lacking pretransplant specimens were excluded. All recipients received anti-thymocyte globulin induction followed by maintenance tacrolimus and steroids for 3 to 4 years. Alloreactive clones were identified by sequencing pre-transplant mixed lymphocyte reaction products and comparing these products with unstimulated pre-transplant donor and recipient T cells. Donor T cell macrochimerism was defined as a peak of at least 4% donor T cells among recipient peripheral blood mononuclear cells. Bulk TCR-beta CDR3 sequencing was used to track graft-versus-host and host-versus-graft alloreactive T cell clones in the graft, circulation and bone marrow after intestinal transplantation. General study outcomes and caveats: Early after transplant, peak levels of circulating GvH clones were associated with declines in HvG clones. High GvH to HvG T cell clonal ratios were observed in the allografts of patients with donor T cell macrochimerism. The conclusions were limited by the relatively low number and heterogeneity of the intestinal transplant patients. GvH clones turned up in recipient bone marrow, with some appearing earlier in ileal mucosa or blood, a pattern consistent with an intestinal mucosal origin.

Preparation of the library involved the immunoSEQ multiplex PCR assay. For most patients, genomic DNA was subjected to high-throughput TCR-beta CDR3 sequencing by Adaptive Biotechnologies. Per the authors' processing: Adaptive's ImmunoSEQ software was the source of the TCR sequencing data for fewer than 20 patients, while a few other patients were processed with MiXCR and VDJtools. CDR3 nucleotide sequences shared by donor and recipient were removed because the origin of these sequences could not be assigned. Alloreactive clones required at least 2-fold expansion over unstimulated cells and minimum CFSE-low frequency of 0.002% (template counts) or 0.001% (read counts). A clone was considered mappable if detected in the sequenced pre-transplant spleen, lymph node, or MLR CFSE-low populations of the donor or recipient. The cumulative frequency of alloreactive clones was calculated as a percentage of all sequences, weighted by copy number. TCRdb retrieved this table from immuneACCESS and kept in-frame rearrangements only. Not all clones are present; in checked studies, unresolved V genes account for under half, and no reason is known for the remainder. The DNA gave D and trimming, while V, J and clone size come from that table. Here the sample has around 71,000 clones; over 85% occur a single time. The top ten clones comprise about 6.7% of the sample.

The CDR3, cysteine through phenylalanine, is 14 amino acids long. Just CDR3 DNA is preserved here, 42 bases in frame from base 1. A distance of 6 bases separates the germline ends of V and J, which lose 1 base and 3 bases respectively. In the germline V gene (reference sequence), CDR1 corresponds to SEHNR and CDR2 to FQNEAQ. Bone marrow was aspirated after transplant from the posterior iliac crest or another site chosen by the physician. A word on this clone: No antigen is known for it. Per-base qualities were not stored, and no clone one base away is much larger.

The clonotype originates from a human patient who received an intestinal transplant, so some T cells may come from the graft donor. The source was bone marrow, collected around 730 days after intestinal transplantation. This receptor chain uses TRBV7-9 and TRBJ1-4; confidence is insufficient to name the D gene. The nucleotide sequence is given as TGTGCCAGCAGCTTAGGCGGGGCTAATGAAAAACTGTTTTTT. This encodes CASSLGGANEKLFF.